A single sample is the source of the 5 T cell receptor beta chains below, sequenced in a study of blood T cell repertoires in COVID-19. Some clones are missing from TCRdb's copy, which holds only in-frame ones; the method was immunoSEQ multiplex PCR. The data contain 150,000 or so clones, roughly three quarters of them singletons. The sequenced material came from PBMCs or T cells enriched from blood (not recorded which). Receptors were obtained from a woman in her fifties or sixties who had recovered from COVID-19.

This chain uses TRBV2 with TRBJ1-2; D unresolved. Deletions cut 7 bases from V and 4 bases from J, with 13 bases between. The CDR3 totals 13 residues. Germline V gene lookup returns CDR1 SNHLY and CDR2 FYNNEI. DNA of the CDR3: TGTGCCAGCAAGATGACTGTCCTCTATGGCTACACCTTC. This encodes CASKMTVLYGYTF.

This clone was observed a handful of times. The V and J genes are TRBV29-1 and TRBJ1-2; 7 bases align to TRBD1. The CDR3 contains 13 residues. Germline assignment: CDR1 SQVTM and CDR2 ANQGSEA. Losses at the gene ends were 7 bases for V and 4 bases for J; bases not matched to a gene: 9. As DNA, the CDR3 is TGCAGCGGAGAAGAGACAGGGTCCTATGGCTACACCTTC. This translates into CSGEETGSYGYTF.

The chain couples TRBV27 to TRBJ1-5, with 8 nucleotides matching TRBD1. Germline CDR1 and CDR2: MNHEY and SMNVEV (reference sequence). V gave up 2 bases and J gave up 6 bases; unmatched junction bases: 3. The CDR3 is made up of 14 amino acids. CDR3 residues: CASSLITGGQPQHF. For the CDR3, the DNA is TGTGCCAGCAGTTTAATTACAGGGGGTCAGCCCCAGCATTTT.

This sequence joins TRBV19 and TRBJ1-2, with 10 bases that match TRBD1. Germline V gives CDR1 LNHDA, CDR2 SQIVND (reference sequence). This CDR3 region has 16 residues. Trimming at V came to 1 base and at J to 3 bases, leaving 5 bases not matched to a gene. CDR3 residues: CASSIGTGGSDYGYTF. The CDR3 DNA is TGTGCCAGTAGTATAGGGACAGGGGGATCGGACTATGGCTACACCTTC.

The chain has TRBV27 and TRBJ1-3, with D hard to call. Germline loops: CDR1 MNHEY, CDR2 SMNVEV (reference sequence). The CDR3 length is 14 residues. The ends were cut back, 6 bases at V and 2 bases at J, with 11 bases in the middle. The CDR3 region has the DNA TGTGCCAGCAGCCCCCGCGGTCCTGGAAACACCATATATTTT. It yields the protein CASSPRGPGNTIYF.